This TCR beta chain was sequenced during a study of blood T cell repertoires in COVID-19. The overall study: Researchers got acute and convalescent COVID-19 samples from the United States, Italy and Spain. T cells, B-cell-depleted T cells, or PBMCs supplied cDNA or gDNA.

Here immunoSEQ multiplex PCR was the method, and the copy in TCRdb shows in-frame clones only, minus some. The table lists approximately 500,000 clones, roughly nine tenths of them singletons. The CDR3 is 14 amino acids. The germline CDR1 and CDR2 sequences are ENHRY and SYGVKD. V lost 2 bases to trimming and J lost 2 bases, with 8 bases between them. The origin of this receptor is a woman aged 45 to 65 with COVID-19, enrolled during active disease. The genes are TRBV10-3 and TRBJ2-3; weak D call: TRBD1 (5 bases). The material sequenced was peripheral blood. The CDR3 reads CAISEDRYTDTQYF. CDR3 nucleotide sequence: TGTGCCATCAGTGAGGACAGATACACAGATACGCAGTATTTT.